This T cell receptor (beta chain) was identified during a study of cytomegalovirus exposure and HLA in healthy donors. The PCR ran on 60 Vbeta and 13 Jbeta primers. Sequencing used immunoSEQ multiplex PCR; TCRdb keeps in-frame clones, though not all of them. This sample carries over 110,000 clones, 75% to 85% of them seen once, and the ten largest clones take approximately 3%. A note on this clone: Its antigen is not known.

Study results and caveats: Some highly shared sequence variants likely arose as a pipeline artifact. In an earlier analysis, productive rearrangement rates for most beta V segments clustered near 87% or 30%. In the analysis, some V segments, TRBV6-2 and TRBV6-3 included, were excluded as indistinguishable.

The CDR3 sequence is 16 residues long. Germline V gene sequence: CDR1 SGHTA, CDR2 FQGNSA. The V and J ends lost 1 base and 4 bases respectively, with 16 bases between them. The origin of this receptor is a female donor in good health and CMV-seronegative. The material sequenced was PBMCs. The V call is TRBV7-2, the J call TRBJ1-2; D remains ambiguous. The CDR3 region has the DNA TGTGCCAGCAGCTTAGTCGGCCGCAGCCGGGTCTATGGCTACACCTTC. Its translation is CASSLVGRSRVYGYTF.